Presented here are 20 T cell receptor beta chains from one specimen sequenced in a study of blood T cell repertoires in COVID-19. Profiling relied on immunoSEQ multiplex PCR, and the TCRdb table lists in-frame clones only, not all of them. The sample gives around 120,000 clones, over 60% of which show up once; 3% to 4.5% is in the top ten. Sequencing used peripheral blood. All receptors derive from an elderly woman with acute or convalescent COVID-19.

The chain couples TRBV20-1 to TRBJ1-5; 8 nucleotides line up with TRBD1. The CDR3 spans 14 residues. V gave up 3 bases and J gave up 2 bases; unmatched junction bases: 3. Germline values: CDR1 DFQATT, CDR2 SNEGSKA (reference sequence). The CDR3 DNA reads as TGCAGTGCTAGTAGGGGACAGGGCAATCAGCCCCAGCATTTT. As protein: CSASRGQGNQPQHF.

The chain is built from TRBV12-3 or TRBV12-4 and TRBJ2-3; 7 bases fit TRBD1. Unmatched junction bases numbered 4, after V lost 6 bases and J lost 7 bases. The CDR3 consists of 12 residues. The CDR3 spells CASSSTGHTQYF. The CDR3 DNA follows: TGTGCCAGCAGCTCGACAGGGCATACGCAGTATTTT.

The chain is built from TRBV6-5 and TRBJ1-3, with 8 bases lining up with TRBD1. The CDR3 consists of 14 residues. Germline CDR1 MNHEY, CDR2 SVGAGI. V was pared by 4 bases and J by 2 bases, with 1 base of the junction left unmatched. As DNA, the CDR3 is TGTGCCAGCAGTTTGACAGGGGCTGGAAACACCATATATTTT. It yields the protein CASSLTGAGNTIYF.

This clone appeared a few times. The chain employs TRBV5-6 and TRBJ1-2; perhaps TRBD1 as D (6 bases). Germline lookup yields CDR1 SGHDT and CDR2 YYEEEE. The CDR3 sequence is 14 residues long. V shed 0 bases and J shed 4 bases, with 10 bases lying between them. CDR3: CASSLEGRGYGYTF. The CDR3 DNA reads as TGTGCCAGCAGCTTGGAGGGCAGGGGCTATGGCTACACCTTC.

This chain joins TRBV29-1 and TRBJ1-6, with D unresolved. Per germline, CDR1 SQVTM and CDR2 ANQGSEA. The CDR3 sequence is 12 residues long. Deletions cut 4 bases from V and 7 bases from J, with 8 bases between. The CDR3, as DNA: TGCAGCGTTGCGACGGGGAATTCACCCCTCCACTTT. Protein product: CSVATGNSPLHF.

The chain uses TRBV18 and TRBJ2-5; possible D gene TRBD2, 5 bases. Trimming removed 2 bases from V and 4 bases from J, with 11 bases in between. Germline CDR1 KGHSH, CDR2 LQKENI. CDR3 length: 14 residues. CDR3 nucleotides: TGTGCCAGCTCACCAGGGCCGGGAAGAGAGACCCAGTACTTC. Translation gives CASSPGPGRETQYF. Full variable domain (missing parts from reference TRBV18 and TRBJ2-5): NAGVMQNPRHLVRRRGQEARLRCSPMKGHSHVYWYRQLPEEGLKFMVYLQKENIIDESGMPKERFSAEFPKEGPSILRIQQVVRGDSAAYFCASSPGPGRETQYFGPGTRLLVL.

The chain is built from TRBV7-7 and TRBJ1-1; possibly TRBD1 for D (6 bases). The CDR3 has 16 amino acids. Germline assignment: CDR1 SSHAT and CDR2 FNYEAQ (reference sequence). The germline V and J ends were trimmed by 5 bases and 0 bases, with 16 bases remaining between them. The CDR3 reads CASSPLTGSMNTEAFF. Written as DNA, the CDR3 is TGTGCCAGCAGCCCCCTGACAGGAAGTATGAACACTGAAGCTTTCTTT.

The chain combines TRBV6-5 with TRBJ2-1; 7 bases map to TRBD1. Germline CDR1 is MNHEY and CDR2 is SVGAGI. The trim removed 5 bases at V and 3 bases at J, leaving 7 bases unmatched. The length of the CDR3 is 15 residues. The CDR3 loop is CASSTQGNLYNEQFF. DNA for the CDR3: TGTGCCAGCAGTACACAGGGGAATCTCTACAATGAGCAGTTCTTC.

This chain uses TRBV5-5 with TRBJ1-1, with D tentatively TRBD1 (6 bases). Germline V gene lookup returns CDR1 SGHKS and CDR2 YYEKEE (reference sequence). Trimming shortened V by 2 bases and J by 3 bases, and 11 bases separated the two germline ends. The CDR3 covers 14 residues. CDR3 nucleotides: TGTGCCAGCAGCTTAGGGGGGGCGGACACTGAAGCTTTCTTT. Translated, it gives CASSLGGADTEAFF.

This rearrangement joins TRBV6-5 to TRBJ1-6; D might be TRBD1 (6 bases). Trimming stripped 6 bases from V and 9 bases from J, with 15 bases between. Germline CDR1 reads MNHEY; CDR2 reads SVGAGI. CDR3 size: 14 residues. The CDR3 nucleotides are TGTGCCAGCAGGATAGGGGGGGTGGGTTCACCCCTCCACTTT. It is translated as CASRIGGVGSPLHF.

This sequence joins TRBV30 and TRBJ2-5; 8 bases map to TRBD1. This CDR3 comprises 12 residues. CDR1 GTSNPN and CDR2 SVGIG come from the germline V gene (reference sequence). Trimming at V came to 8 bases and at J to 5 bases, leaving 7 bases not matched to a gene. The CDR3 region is CARGQGRETQYF. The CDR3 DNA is TGTGCCCGCGGACAGGGTCGGGAGACCCAGTACTTC.

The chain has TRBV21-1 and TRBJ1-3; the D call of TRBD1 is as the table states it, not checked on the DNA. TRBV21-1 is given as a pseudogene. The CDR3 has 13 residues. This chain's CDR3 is CASKDRVENTIYF. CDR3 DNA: TGTGCCAGTAAGGACAGGGTGGAAAACACCATATATTTT.

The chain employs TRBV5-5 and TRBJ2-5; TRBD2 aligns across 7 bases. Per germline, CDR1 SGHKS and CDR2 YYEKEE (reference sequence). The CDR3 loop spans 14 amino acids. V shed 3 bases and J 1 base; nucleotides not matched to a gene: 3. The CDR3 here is CASSSGTTQETQYF. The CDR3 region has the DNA TGTGCCAGCAGCTCCGGGACTACCCAAGAGACCCAGTACTTC.

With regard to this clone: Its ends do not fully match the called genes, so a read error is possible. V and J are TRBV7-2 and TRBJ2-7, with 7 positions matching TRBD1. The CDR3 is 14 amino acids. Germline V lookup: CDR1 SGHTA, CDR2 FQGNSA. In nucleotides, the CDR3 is TGTGCCAGCACCTTACAGGGGTTGTCCTACGAGCAGTACTTC. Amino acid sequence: CASTLQGLSYEQYF.

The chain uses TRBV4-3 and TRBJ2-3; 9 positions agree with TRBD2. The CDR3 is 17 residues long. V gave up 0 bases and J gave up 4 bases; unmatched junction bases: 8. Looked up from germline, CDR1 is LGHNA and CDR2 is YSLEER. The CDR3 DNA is TGCGCCAGCAGCCAAGATGTGCGGGAGGGCCTATCAGATACGCAGTATTTT. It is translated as CASSQDVREGLSDTQYF.

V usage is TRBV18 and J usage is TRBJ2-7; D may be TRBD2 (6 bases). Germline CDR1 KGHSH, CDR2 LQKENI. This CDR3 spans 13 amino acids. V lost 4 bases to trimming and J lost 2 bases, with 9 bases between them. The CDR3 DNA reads TGTGCCAGCTCACGGGGACTTACCTACGAGCAGTACTTC. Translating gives CASSRGLTYEQYF.

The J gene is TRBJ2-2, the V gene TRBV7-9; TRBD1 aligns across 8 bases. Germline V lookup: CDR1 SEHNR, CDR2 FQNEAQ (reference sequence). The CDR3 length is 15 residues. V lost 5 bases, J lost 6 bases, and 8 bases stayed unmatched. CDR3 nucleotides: TGTGCCAGCAGCCTTTCGACAGGGGAGGCCGGGGAGCTGTTTTTT. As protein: CASSLSTGEAGELFF.

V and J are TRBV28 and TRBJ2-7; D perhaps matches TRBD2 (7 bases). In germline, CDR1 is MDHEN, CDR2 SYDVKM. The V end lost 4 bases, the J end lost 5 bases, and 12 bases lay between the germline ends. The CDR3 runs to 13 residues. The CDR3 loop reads CASSWGGPDEQYF. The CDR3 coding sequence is TGTGCCAGCAGTTGGGGGGGGCCCGACGAGCAGTACTTC.

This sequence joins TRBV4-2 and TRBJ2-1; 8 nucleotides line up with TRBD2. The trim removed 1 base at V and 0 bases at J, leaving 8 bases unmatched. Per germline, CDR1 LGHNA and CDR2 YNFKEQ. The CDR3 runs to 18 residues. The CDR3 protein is CASSQVPILAGSYNEQFF. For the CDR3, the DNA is TGTGCCAGCAGCCAAGTTCCTATCCTAGCGGGCTCCTACAATGAGCAGTTCTTC.

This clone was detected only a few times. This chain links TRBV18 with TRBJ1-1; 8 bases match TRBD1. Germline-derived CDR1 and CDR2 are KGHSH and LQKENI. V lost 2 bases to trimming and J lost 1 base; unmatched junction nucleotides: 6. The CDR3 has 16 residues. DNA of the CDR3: TGTGCCAGCTCACCAAGGACAGGGTTTCGGAACACTGAAGCTTTCTTT. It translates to CASSPRTGFRNTEAFF.